The rows below give T cell receptor beta chains drawn from one sample of a study of T cell clones after liver transplantation. Only in-frame clones appear in the TCRdb table, and some are missing; sequencing was by immunoSEQ multiplex PCR. The sample yields fewer than 70,000 clones, 60% to 80% seen once. Sequences were derived from CD4+ T cells from blood, sampled before liver transplant. The receptor source for this set is a human donor who received a liver transplant. Each CDR3 is given with its conserved first and last residue. Each record gives: D gene, V gene, clone size, CDR3 length, J gene, CDR3 protein, CDR3 DNA. A D gene is named only where the DNA matches it firmly. The size entry is marked missing in some rows and otherwise reads once, few, many or a size class.

d_gene: -; v_gene: TRBV30; abundance: -; len: 14; j_gene: TRBJ1-5; CDR3aa: CAWRAGESNQPQHF; CDR3nt: TGTGCCTGGAGGGCAGGGGAGAGCAATCAGCCCCAGCATTTT
d_gene: -; v_gene: TRBV28; abundance: -; len: 16; j_gene: TRBJ2-7; CDR3aa: CASSLSRSGKWYEQYF; CDR3nt: TGTGCCAGCAGTTTATCTCGGTCAGGGAAGTGGTACGAGCAGTACTTC
d_gene: -; v_gene: TRBV5-4; abundance: -; len: 16; j_gene: TRBJ2-2; CDR3aa: CASTPHLGDNTGELFF; CDR3nt: TGTGCCAGCACCCCCCACCTAGGGGATAACACCGGGGAGCTGTTTTTT
d_gene: -; v_gene: TRBV15; abundance: many; len: 15; j_gene: TRBJ2-7; CDR3aa: CATSPGRRSSYEQYF; CDR3nt: TGTGCCACCAGCCCAGGACGGAGGAGCTCCTACGAGCAGTACTTC
d_gene: -; v_gene: TRBV5-6; abundance: -; len: 13; j_gene: TRBJ2-1; CDR3aa: CASSPIQGNEQFF; CDR3nt: TGTGCCAGCAGCCCGATACAGGGTAATGAGCAGTTCTTC
d_gene: TRBD2; v_gene: TRBV15; abundance: -; len: 14; j_gene: TRBJ2-3; CDR3aa: CATDPSGDRYTQYF; CDR3nt: TGTGCCACTGATCCTAGCGGTGATCGATATACGCAGTATTTT
d_gene: -; v_gene: TRBV4-2; abundance: -; len: 16; j_gene: TRBJ2-2; CDR3aa: CASSQDGSGFTGELFF; CDR3nt: TGTGCCAGCAGCCAAGATGGTAGCGGATTCACCGGGGAGCTGTTTTTT
d_gene: TRBD2; v_gene: TRBV25-1; abundance: -; len: 17; j_gene: TRBJ2-5; CDR3aa: CASSEWLAGGWQETQYF; CDR3nt: TGTGCCAGCAGTGAGTGGTTAGCGGGGGGTTGGCAAGAGACCCAGTACTTC
d_gene: -; v_gene: TRBV5-4; abundance: -; len: 12; j_gene: TRBJ2-2; CDR3aa: CASSLEVGELFF; CDR3nt: TGTGCCAGCAGCCTAGAGGTCGGGGAGCTGTTTTTT
d_gene: TRBD1; v_gene: TRBV2; abundance: -; len: 18; j_gene: TRBJ2-2; CDR3aa: CASSEASKGTGGTGELFF; CDR3nt: TGTGCCAGCAGTGAAGCGTCTAAAGGGACAGGGGGCACCGGGGAGCTGTTTTTT
d_gene: -; v_gene: TRBV7-3; abundance: many; len: 13; j_gene: TRBJ1-1; CDR3aa: CASSRQQKTEAFF; CDR3nt: TGTGCCAGCAGCCGTCAACAGAAGACTGAAGCTTTCTTT
d_gene: -; v_gene: TRBV30; abundance: -; len: 15; j_gene: TRBJ1-2; CDR3aa: CAWSPVRGGSYGYTF; CDR3nt: TGTGCCTGGAGCCCGGTGAGGGGGGGCAGTTATGGCTACACCTTC
d_gene: TRBD1; v_gene: TRBV7-8; abundance: -; len: 15; j_gene: TRBJ1-2; CDR3aa: CASSSEGQGFYGYTF; CDR3nt: TGTGCCAGCAGCTCTGAAGGACAGGGGTTCTATGGCTACACCTTC
d_gene: -; v_gene: TRBV6-1; abundance: -; len: 12; j_gene: TRBJ2-7; CDR3aa: CASTTTKYEQYF; CDR3nt: TGTGCCAGCACCACTACGAAATACGAGCAGTACTTC
d_gene: TRBD1; v_gene: TRBV19; abundance: -; len: 15; j_gene: TRBJ1-1; CDR3aa: CASSIPSDRGQEAFF; CDR3nt: TGTGCCAGTAGTATACCCTCTGACAGGGGGCAAGAAGCTTTCTTT
d_gene: TRBD1; v_gene: TRBV5-6; abundance: -; len: 13; j_gene: TRBJ1-2; CDR3aa: CASSRDSPYGYTF; CDR3nt: TGTGCCAGCAGCCGGGACAGTCCCTATGGCTACACCTTC
d_gene: TRBD1; v_gene: TRBV4-1; abundance: few; len: 14; j_gene: TRBJ2-7; CDR3aa: CASSQHRTGAEQYF; CDR3nt: TGCGCCAGCAGCCAGCACAGGACAGGGGCCGAGCAGTACTTC
d_gene: TRBD2; v_gene: TRBV11-2; abundance: few; len: 17; j_gene: TRBJ2-1; CDR3aa: CASSQLAGGSSYNEQFF; CDR3nt: TGTGCCAGCAGCCAACTAGCGGGGGGCAGCTCCTACAATGAGCAGTTCTTC
d_gene: TRBD1; v_gene: TRBV6-1; abundance: few; len: 14; j_gene: TRBJ1-1; CDR3aa: CASSSRGSDTEAFF; CDR3nt: TGTGCCAGCAGTAGCAGGGGGAGTGACACTGAAGCTTTCTTT
d_gene: -; v_gene: TRBV15; abundance: many; len: 14; j_gene: TRBJ1-5; CDR3aa: CATSRDVANQPQHF; CDR3nt: TGTGCCACCAGCAGAGATGTGGCCAATCAGCCCCAGCATTTT
d_gene: -; v_gene: TRBV15; abundance: -; len: 14; j_gene: TRBJ2-7; CDR3aa: CATSSPDREGEQYF; CDR3nt: TGTGCCACCAGCAGTCCGGACAGGGAGGGGGAGCAGTACTTC
d_gene: TRBD1; v_gene: TRBV18; abundance: -; len: 15; j_gene: TRBJ1-4; CDR3aa: CASSPDGRGNEKLFF; CDR3nt: TGTGCCAGCTCACCAGATGGCAGGGGGAACGAAAAACTGTTTTTT
d_gene: TRBD1; v_gene: TRBV28; abundance: -; len: 15; j_gene: TRBJ1-4; CDR3aa: CASSSPPGGVEKLFF; CDR3nt: TGTGCCAGCAGTTCACCCCCAGGGGGAGTGGAAAAACTGTTTTTT
d_gene: TRBD1; v_gene: TRBV6-6; abundance: -; len: 13; j_gene: TRBJ2-7; CDR3aa: CASSSQGAYEQYF; CDR3nt: TGTGCCAGCAGTTCCCAGGGGGCCTACGAGCAGTACTTC